This T cell receptor (beta chain) was documented in a study of shared clonotypes between healthy human individuals. Repertoires were generated with immunoSEQ multiplex PCR, while TCRdb's copy carries only in-frame clones and drops some. Here the sample spans a few hundred thousand clones, 60% to 80% being singletons. Points from the study as a whole: It was expected that sequencing depth would affect clonotype sharing among donors. Sampling was confined to blood; repertoires within tissues likely differ.

V lost 4 bases, J lost 3 bases, and 18 bases lay in between. The CDR3 loop spans 15 amino acids. The V gene's germline CDR1 is GTSNPN and CDR2 SVGIG (reference sequence). Concerning this clone: Its antigen is as yet unknown.

Input material: PBMCs. J is TRBJ2-5 and V is TRBV30; D is possibly TRBD2 (6 bases). This receptor was obtained from a woman aged 40 to 55 in good health. Some clones in this sample may be carry-over from other donors' samples. This CDR3 is CAWTLSGRGEETQYF. The CDR3, as DNA: TGTGCCTGGACCCTCTCCGGGAGAGGGGAAGAGACCCAGTACTTC.